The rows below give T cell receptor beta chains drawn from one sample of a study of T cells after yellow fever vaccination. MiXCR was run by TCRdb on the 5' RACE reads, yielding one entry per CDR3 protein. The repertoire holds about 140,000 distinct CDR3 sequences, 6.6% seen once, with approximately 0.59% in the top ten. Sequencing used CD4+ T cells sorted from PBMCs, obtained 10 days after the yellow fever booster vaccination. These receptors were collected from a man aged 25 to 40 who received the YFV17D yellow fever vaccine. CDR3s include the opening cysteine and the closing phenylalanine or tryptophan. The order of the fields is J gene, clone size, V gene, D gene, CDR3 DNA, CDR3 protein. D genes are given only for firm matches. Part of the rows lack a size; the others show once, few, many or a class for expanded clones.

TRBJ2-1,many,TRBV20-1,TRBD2,TGCAGTGCTAGGACTAGCGCGGATGAGCAGTTCTTC,CSARTSADEQFF
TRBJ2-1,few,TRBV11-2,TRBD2,TGTGCCAGCAGCCTGGGACCGGTCGGGAGTAGCGGGAGGGTATCCTACAATGAGCAGTTCTTC,CASSLGPVGSSGRVSYNEQFF
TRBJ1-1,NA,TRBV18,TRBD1,TGTGCCAGCTCACCCGGACAGGGAGGCGCTTTCTTT,CASSPGQGGAFF
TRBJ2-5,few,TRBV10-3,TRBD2,TGTGCCATCAGTGGAGCGGGAGCCCAAGAGACCCAGTACTTC,CAISGAGAQETQYF
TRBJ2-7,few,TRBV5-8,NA,TGTGCCAGCAGCTGGGCCCCCGGGGGCCTGGGTGACGAGCAGTACTTC,CASSWAPGGLGDEQYF
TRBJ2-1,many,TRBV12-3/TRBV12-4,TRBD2,TGTGCCAGCAGTTTTAAAGTGAGGGCTAGCGGAGATGAGCAGTTCTTC,CASSFKVRASGDEQFF
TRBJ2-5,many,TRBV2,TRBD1,TGTGCCAGCAGTGAATCCCAATTGGGGACAGAAGAGACCCAGTACTTC,CASSESQLGTEETQYF
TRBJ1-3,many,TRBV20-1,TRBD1,TGCAGTGTCACGGACAGGAGCTCTGGAAACACCATATATTTT,CSVTDRSSGNTIYF
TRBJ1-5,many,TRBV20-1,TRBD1,TGCAGTGCACCGCAGGGGGCTTCTATTGAGAGCAATCAGCCCCAGCATTTT,CSAPQGASIESNQPQHF
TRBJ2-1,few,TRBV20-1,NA,TGCGTGATTGAGGCCCTGGCGGGTGAGCAGTTCTTC,CVIEALAGEQFF
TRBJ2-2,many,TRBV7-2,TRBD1,TGTGCCAGCAGCATGGACAGGGTGAACACCGGGGAGCTGTTTTTT,CASSMDRVNTGELFF
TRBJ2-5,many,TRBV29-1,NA,TGCAGCACTCTGACAGGACAAAACCAAGAGACCCAGTACTTC,CSTLTGQNQETQYF
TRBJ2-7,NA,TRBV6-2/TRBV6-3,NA,TGTGCCAGCAGTTCTACCTACCCTACCTACGAGCAGTACTTC,CASSSTYPTYEQYF
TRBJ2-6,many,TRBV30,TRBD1,TGTGCCAAAGACAGGGCCGGGGCCAACGTCCTGACTTTC,CAKDRAGANVLTF
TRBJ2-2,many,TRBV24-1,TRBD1,TGTGCCACCAGTGACCCGGGACAGGCGGACACCGGGGAGCTGTTTTTT,CATSDPGQADTGELFF
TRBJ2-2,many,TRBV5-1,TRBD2,TGCGCCAGCAGCCCTAGGACTAGCCCCGGGGAGCTGTTTTTT,CASSPRTSPGELFF
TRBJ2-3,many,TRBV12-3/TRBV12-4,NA,TGTGCCAGCAGTTTTGAGTCCACAGATACGCAGTATTTT,CASSFESTDTQYF
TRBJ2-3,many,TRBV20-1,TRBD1,TGCAGTGCTAGAGAGTGGGACAGGGGTAGCACAGATACGCAGTATTTT,CSAREWDRGSTDTQYF
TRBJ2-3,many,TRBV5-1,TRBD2,TGCGCCAGCAGCTTCTCCATCTTAGCGGGATTCACAGATACGCAGTATTTT,CASSFSILAGFTDTQYF
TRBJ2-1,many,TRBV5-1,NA,TGCGCCAGCAGCTTGGCCGGATATAGTAATGAGCAGTTCTTC,CASSLAGYSNEQFF
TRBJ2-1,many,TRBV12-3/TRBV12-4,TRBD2,TGTGCCAGCAGTCCTGCCGGGACTAGCGTCAATGAGCAGTTCTTC,CASSPAGTSVNEQFF
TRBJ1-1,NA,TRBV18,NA,TGTGCCAGCTCACCACAGGGTGCCACTGAAGCTTTCTTT,CASSPQGATEAFF
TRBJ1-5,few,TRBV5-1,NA,TGCGCCAGCAGCCCAGACGGCCTAAATCAGCCCCAGCATTTT,CASSPDGLNQPQHF
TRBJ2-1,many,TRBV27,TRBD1,TGTGCCAGCAGCCCGGGACAGGCTCCAAATGAGCAGTTCTTC,CASSPGQAPNEQFF
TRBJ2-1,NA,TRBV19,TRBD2,TGTGCCAGTAGTACGGGGGGGGGCTACAATGAGCAGTTCTTC,CASSTGGGYNEQFF
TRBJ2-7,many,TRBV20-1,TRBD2,TGCAGTGCGGCGGAAACCGGGACTAGCGGGAGAGAGCAGTACTTC,CSAAETGTSGREQYF
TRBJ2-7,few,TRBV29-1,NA,TGCAGCGTCGGTCCCGGGACACGGGCTTCCGAGCAGTACTTC,CSVGPGTRASEQYF
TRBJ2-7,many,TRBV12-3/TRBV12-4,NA,TGTGCCAGCAGTTTGGCAGTTGGGGGGTCCTACGAGCAGTACTTC,CASSLAVGGSYEQYF
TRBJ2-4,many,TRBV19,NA,TGTGCCAGTAGCCCGGACTGGTTCGGCATTCAGTACTTC,CASSPDWFGIQYF
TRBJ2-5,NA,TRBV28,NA,TGTGCCAGCAGTTCAGGACAGAGCCAAGAGACCCAGTACTTC,CASSSGQSQETQYF
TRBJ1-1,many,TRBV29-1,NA,TGCAGCGTAAACCCCGCGGTGAACACTGAAGCTTTCTTT,CSVNPAVNTEAFF
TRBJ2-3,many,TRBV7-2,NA,TGTGCCAGCAGTTCGGACTCTAGCACAGATACGCAGTATTTT,CASSSDSSTDTQYF
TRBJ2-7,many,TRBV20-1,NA,TGCAGTGCTAGAGATCTGGTGCCGTACTTC,CSARDLVPYF
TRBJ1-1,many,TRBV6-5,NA,TGTGCCAGCAGTTCGGGGATTGGAGGCACTGAAGCTTTCTTT,CASSSGIGGTEAFF
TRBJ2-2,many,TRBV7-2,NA,TGTGCCAGCAGCTTGGGAAGGAACACCGGGGAGCTGTTTTTT,CASSLGRNTGELFF
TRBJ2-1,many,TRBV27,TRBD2,TGTGCCAGCAGTTCCGGGGGACTAGCGTCGTTACGGCAGTTCTTC,CASSSGGLASLRQFF
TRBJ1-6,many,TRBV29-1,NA,TGCAGCGTTGCGAGGGGCCGGGATTCACCCCTCCACTTT,CSVARGRDSPLHF
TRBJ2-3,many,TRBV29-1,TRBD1,TGCAGCGTTGAAGATCCGGACAGGGCGAGCGCAGATACGCAGTATTTT,CSVEDPDRASADTQYF
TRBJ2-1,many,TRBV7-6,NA,TGTGCCCGTCTAGGACAGAATATCGAGCAGTTCTTC,CARLGQNIEQFF
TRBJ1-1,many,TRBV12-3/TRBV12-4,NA,TGTGCCAGCAGTCGAAAGGCAGGGGAGAACACTGAAGCTTTCTTT,CASSRKAGENTEAFF
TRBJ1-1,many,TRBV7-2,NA,TGTGCCAGCAGCACGACCTTTGAGACTGAAGCTTTCTTT,CASSTTFETEAFF
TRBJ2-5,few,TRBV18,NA,TGTGCCAGCTCACCCCTACATGCCCAAGAGACCCAGTACTTC,CASSPLHAQETQYF
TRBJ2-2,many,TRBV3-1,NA,TGTGCCAGCAGCCAAGTGGGTGCCACCGGGGAGCTGTTTTTT,CASSQVGATGELFF
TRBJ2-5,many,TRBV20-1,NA,TGCAGTGCTAGGGTTCAGGGTACCCAGTACTTC,CSARVQGTQYF
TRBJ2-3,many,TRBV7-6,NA,TGTGCCAGCAGCTTAGTGATCACAGATACGCAGTATTTT,CASSLVITDTQYF
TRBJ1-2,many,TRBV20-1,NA,TGCAGTGTGGTCAGGGGCGTTTATGGCTACACCTTC,CSVVRGVYGYTF
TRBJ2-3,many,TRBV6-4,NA,TGTGCCAGCAGCCCCTCGACCAGCACAGATACGCAGTATTTT,CASSPSTSTDTQYF
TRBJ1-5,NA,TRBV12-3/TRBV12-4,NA,TGTACCAGCTGTTTCCCCCCCCGAACGGGGTGCAATCAGCCCCAGCATTTT,CTSCFPPRTGCNQPQHF
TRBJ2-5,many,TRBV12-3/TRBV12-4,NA,TGTGCCAGCAGTTGGACAGAAGAGACCCAGTACTTC,CASSWTEETQYF
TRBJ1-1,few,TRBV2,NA,TGTGCCAGCAGGGACACAGTCAAGAACACTGAAGCTTTCTTT,CASRDTVKNTEAFF
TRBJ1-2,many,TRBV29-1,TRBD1,TGCAGCGTTGGGGAGGGACAGGGGAAAGCTAACTATGGCTACACCTTC,CSVGEGQGKANYGYTF
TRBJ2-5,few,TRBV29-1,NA,TGCAGCGCCCTCCCAGGACCTGAGACCCAGTACTTC,CSALPGPETQYF
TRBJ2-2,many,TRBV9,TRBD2,TGTGCCAGCAGCGTAGCTGGGGCGGGAGGGCCCTCGGCCGGGGAGCTGTTTTTT,CASSVAGAGGPSAGELFF
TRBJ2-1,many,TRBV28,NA,TGTGCCAGCAGTTTACGGGTAATGGAGCAGTTCTTC,CASSLRVMEQFF
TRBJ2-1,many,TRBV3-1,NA,TGTGCCAGCAGCACCTCCCGACAGCTACAGTTCTTC,CASSTSRQLQFF
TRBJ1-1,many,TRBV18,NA,TGTGCCAGCTCGAAAGGGGTGAACACTGAAGCTTTCTTT,CASSKGVNTEAFF